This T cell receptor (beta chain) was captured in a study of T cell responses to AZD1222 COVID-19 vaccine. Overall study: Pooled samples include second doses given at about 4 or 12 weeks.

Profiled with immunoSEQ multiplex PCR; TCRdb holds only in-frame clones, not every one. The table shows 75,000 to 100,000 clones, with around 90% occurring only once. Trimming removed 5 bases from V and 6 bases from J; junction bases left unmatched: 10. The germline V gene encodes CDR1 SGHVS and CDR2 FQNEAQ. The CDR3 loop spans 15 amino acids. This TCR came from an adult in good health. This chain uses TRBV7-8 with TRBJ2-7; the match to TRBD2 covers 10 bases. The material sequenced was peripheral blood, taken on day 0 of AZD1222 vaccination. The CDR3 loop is CASSASSGSRVEQYF. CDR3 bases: TGTGCCAGCAGCGCGTCTAGCGGGAGTAGGGTCGAGCAGTACTTC.